These T cell receptor beta chains were read from a single sample in a study of graft-versus-host responses after intestinal transplantation. The table came from immunoSEQ multiplex PCR; TCRdb's copy has only in-frame clones and leaves some out. The sample has about 19,000 clones; approximately 92% are singletons. The sequenced sample was PBMCs, obtained approximately 56 weeks after transplant. Receptors were obtained from a human patient who received an intestinal transplant, so some T cells may come from the graft donor. The CDR3 runs from the conserved cysteine through the conserved F or W. D genes are given only for firm matches. Size values are once, few and many counts, or a class for expanded clones, and some rows have none.

V gene	J gene	clone size	D gene	CDR3 protein	CDR3 DNA
TRBV30	TRBJ1-2	.	.	CAWSEVDGYTF	TGTGCCTGGAGTGAGGTAGATGGCTACACCTTC
TRBV6-6	TRBJ2-3	.	TRBD2	CASIPEAGAGDTQYF	TGTGCCAGCATCCCAGAGGCGGGAGCGGGAGATACGCAGTATTTT
TRBV6-4	TRBJ2-3	.	TRBD2	CASSDKASGRRRSDTQYF	TGTGCCAGCAGTGACAAGGCTAGCGGGAGGAGGAGGTCAGATACGCAGTATTTT
TRBV12-2	TRBJ2-7	few	.	CASRLGGYEQYF	TGTGCAAGTCGCTTAGGGGGCTACGAGCAGTACTTC
TRBV2	TRBJ2-1	once	TRBD1	CASRQEYGQGPAQFF	TGTGCCAGCAGACAAGAGTACGGACAGGGGCCGGCGCAGTTCTTC
TRBV28	TRBJ2-7	.	.	CASSPTVPYEQYF	TGTGCCAGCAGTCCGACAGTCCCTTACGAGCAGTACTTC
TRBV6-1	TRBJ1-1	.	.	CASSEGGHTEAFF	TGTGCCAGCAGTGAAGGGGGACACACTGAAGCTTTCTTT
TRBV6-1	TRBJ2-7	once	TRBD1	CASSYPDRGYEQYF	TGTGCCAGCAGCTATCCTGACAGGGGCTACGAGCAGTACTTC
TRBV9	TRBJ1-1	once	.	CASSVAGRTEAFF	TGTGCCAGCAGCGTAGCAGGGAGAACTGAAGCTTTCTTT
TRBV28	TRBJ2-7	.	TRBD2	CASSPSGLDLAGSFYEQYF	TGTGCCAGCAGTCCATCCGGTCTGGATCTAGCGGGAAGTTTCTACGAGCAGTACTTC
TRBV25-1	TRBJ1-6	once	.	CASSDDGRPNSPLHF	TGTGCCAGCAGTGATGATGGCCGCCCTAATTCACCCCTCCACTTT
TRBV30	TRBJ1-5	.	.	CACSSTGNQPQHF	TGTGCCTGTTCCTCGACCGGTAATCAGCCCCAGCATTTT
TRBV2	TRBJ2-2	.	TRBD2	CASGTSGLSTGELFF	TGTGCCAGCGGGACTAGCGGGCTCTCCACCGGGGAGCTGTTTTTT
TRBV6-1	TRBJ1-4	.	.	CASSEVSWTATNEKLFF	TGTGCCAGCAGTGAAGTTTCGTGGACAGCAACTAATGAAAAACTGTTTTTT
TRBV5-4	TRBJ2-7	.	.	CASSLEGNEQYF	TGTGCCAGCAGCTTGGAAGGTAACGAGCAGTACTTC
TRBV10-3	TRBJ1-2	.	TRBD1	CAIRLTGDNYGYTF	TGTGCCATCAGGCTGACAGGGGATAACTATGGCTACACCTTC
TRBV2	TRBJ2-7	.	TRBD1	CASEDRGVEQYF	TGTGCCAGCGAGGACAGGGGGGTCGAGCAGTACTTC
TRBV12-1	TRBJ2-5	.	.	CASSSGTGQETQYF	TGTGCCAGCAGCTCCGGGACAGGCCAAGAGACCCAGTACTTC
TRBV9	TRBJ1-4	.	.	CASSVGGNNEKLFF	TGTGCCAGCAGCGTAGGTGGGAATAATGAAAAACTGTTTTTT
TRBV6-1	TRBJ1-4	.	TRBD1	CASCRQGELIEKLFF	TGTGCCAGCTGCCGACAGGGGGAGTTGATTGAAAAACTGTTTTTT
TRBV4-1	TRBJ2-1	.	.	CASSQSSTVGEQFF	TGCGCCAGCAGCCAATCCTCGACGGTGGGTGAGCAGTTCTTC
TRBV14	TRBJ2-1	.	.	CASRIGGEQFF	TGTGCCAGCAGGATAGGAGGGGAGCAGTTCTTC
TRBV19	TRBJ2-7	.	.	CASSRGGPYEQYF	TGTGCCAGTAGTAGAGGCGGTCCCTACGAGCAGTACTTC
TRBV2	TRBJ2-3	few	TRBD2	CAGKGLADTDTQYF	TGTGCCGGAAAGGGACTAGCGGACACAGATACGCAGTATTTT
TRBV4-1	TRBJ2-3	once	TRBD2	CASSDRDYSTDTQYF	TGCGCCAGCAGCGACCGGGACTACTCCACAGATACGCAGTATTTT
TRBV27	TRBJ2-7	.	.	CASSLFSRLSSYEQYF	TGTGCCAGCAGTTTATTTTCTCGACTGAGCTCCTACGAGCAGTACTTC
TRBV9	TRBJ2-3	.	.	CASSVGGAYTDTQYF	TGTGCCAGCAGCGTAGGGGGGGCATACACAGATACGCAGTATTTT
TRBV25-1	TRBJ2-3	.	TRBD1	CASSEFAGGRDTQYF	TGTGCCAGCAGTGAATTCGCAGGGGGAAGGGATACGCAGTATTTT
TRBV6-1	TRBJ1-1	once	.	CASSGGPGTEAFF	TGTGCCAGCAGTGGCGGCCCAGGAACTGAAGCTTTCTTT
TRBV10-2	TRBJ2-7	.	TRBD1	CASSEQGAANEQYF	TGCGCCAGCAGTGAACAGGGGGCGGCTAATGAGCAGTACTTC
TRBV5-1	TRBJ1-1	.	.	CASSLGPSADTEAFF	TGCGCCAGCAGCTTGGGGCCCAGTGCCGACACTGAAGCTTTCTTT
TRBV13	TRBJ1-1	.	.	CASSLSPGTEAFF	TGTGCCAGCAGCTTAAGCCCGGGCACTGAAGCTTTCTTT
TRBV4-1	TRBJ2-3	.	.	CASSLLPPDYPSTDTQYF	TGCGCCAGCAGCCTCCTACCTCCGGACTATCCCAGCACAGATACGCAGTATTTT
TRBV5-1	TRBJ2-7	.	TRBD2	CASSPFGGGVYEQYF	TGCGCCAGCAGCCCCTTTGGGGGGGGAGTCTACGAGCAGTACTTC
TRBV7-3	TRBJ2-1	once	TRBD2	CASSPIAGIGYNEQFF	TGTGCCAGCAGCCCAATAGCGGGGATAGGATACAATGAGCAGTTCTTC
TRBV6-6	TRBJ2-7	.	.	CASSLRTASYEQYF	TGTGCCAGCAGTTTACGGACAGCCTCCTACGAGCAGTACTTC
TRBV6-5	TRBJ1-2	.	TRBD1	CASSWTTGSGYTF	TGTGCCAGCAGTTGGACGACAGGGAGCGGCTACACCTTC
TRBV30	TRBJ1-1	once	.	CAWINLGVSATEAFF	TGTGCCTGGATCAATCTAGGGGTTTCGGCCACTGAAGCTTTCTTT
TRBV6-6	TRBJ1-3	.	.	CASRSQGNFSGNTIYF	TGTGCCAGCCGATCACAGGGAAACTTCTCTGGAAACACCATATATTTT
TRBV28	TRBJ1-1	.	.	CATEWGWKGTEAFF	TGTGCCACCGAGTGGGGGTGGAAAGGTACTGAAGCTTTCTTT
TRBV11-2	TRBJ2-1	.	.	CASTVGNQQFF	TGTGCCAGCACCGTCGGGAACCAGCAGTTCTTC
TRBV7-3	TRBJ2-7	.	TRBD1	CASSSGTGDYEQYF	TGTGCCAGCAGCTCCGGGACAGGTGACTACGAGCAGTACTTC
TRBV5-4	TRBJ2-7	once	.	CASSLGRSSYEQYF	TGTGCCAGCAGCTTAGGACGGAGCTCCTACGAGCAGTACTTC
TRBV7-2	TRBJ2-7	.	TRBD1	CASSLDRGSGHHSYEQYF	TGTGCCAGCAGCTTGGACAGGGGGAGCGGACACCACTCCTACGAGCAGTACTTC
TRBV14	TRBJ2-1	.	.	CASSYYIHNEQFF	TGTGCCAGCAGCTACTATATTCACAATGAGCAGTTCTTC
TRBV7-8	TRBJ2-2	.	TRBD1	CASSEQGTPGELFF	TGTGCCAGCAGCGAACAGGGGACCCCCGGGGAGCTGTTTTTT
TRBV21-1	TRBJ1-1	.	.	CASSKGTNTEAFF	TGTGCCAGCAGCAAAGGGACAAACACTGAAGCTTTCTTT